This TCR beta chain was identified in a study of T cells in Graves' hyperthyroidism and ophthalmopathy. Broader study findings: Most expanded thyroid clonotypes above 0.001 also appeared in blood.

This clonotype was seen ten or more times. Its antigen is unknown. TCR beta CDR3 regions were amplified from RNA. The HTBI primer set served for first-round RT-PCR of the TCR CDR3. TCRdb passed the multiplex PCR reads through MiXCR, listing each CDR3 protein once. The sample lists hundreds of thousands of distinct CDR3 sequences, about 15% occurring once. This CDR3 spans 15 amino acids. V lost 4 bases to trimming and J lost 8 bases, with 18 bases between them. From germline, CDR1 is SNHLY and CDR2 FYNNEI. The sequence was collected from a middle-aged woman with Graves' hyperthyroidism. The specimen was blood. This chain connects TRBV2 to TRBJ2-1; D might be TRBD2 (6 bases). The CDR3 DNA reads TGTGCCAGCAGTGCTCTGGCGGGGCCGAGGGATGAGCAGTTCTTC. This translates into CASSALAGPRDEQFF.